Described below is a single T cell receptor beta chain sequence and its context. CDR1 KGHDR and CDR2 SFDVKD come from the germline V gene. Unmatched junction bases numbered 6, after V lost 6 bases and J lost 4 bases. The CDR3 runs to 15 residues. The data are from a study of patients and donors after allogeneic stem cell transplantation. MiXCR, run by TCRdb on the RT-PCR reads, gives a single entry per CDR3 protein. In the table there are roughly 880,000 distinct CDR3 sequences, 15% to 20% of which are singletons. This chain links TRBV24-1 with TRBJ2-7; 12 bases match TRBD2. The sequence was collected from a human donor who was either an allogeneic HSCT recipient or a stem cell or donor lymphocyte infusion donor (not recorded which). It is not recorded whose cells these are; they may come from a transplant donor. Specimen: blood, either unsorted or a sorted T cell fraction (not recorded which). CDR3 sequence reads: CATSPGLAGLYEQYF. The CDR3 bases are TGTGCCACCAGTCCGGGACTAGCGGGCTTATACGAGCAGTACTTC.